This T cell receptor (beta chain) was found in a study of OX40 agonist ivuxolimab in advanced cancers. Across the study: With a range of roughly 20 to 85, age averaged approximately 60 years, and 75% to 90% were male.

The data were produced by immunoSEQ multiplex PCR, yet TCRdb's version contains in-frame clones alone and is incomplete. The sample has roughly 150,000 clones, 94% seen once; the top ten hold 0.31%. CDR3 length: 14 amino acids. From germline, CDR1 is SNHLY and CDR2 FYNNEI. Trimming pared 2 bases from V and 2 bases from J, leaving 10 bases between. Notes on this clone: Its antigen is undetermined.

Whole-study findings and limits: Certain nonresponding patients likewise had low normalized T-cell clonal expansion. At doses 0.1 to 3.0 mg/kg, CD4+ and CD8+ clones expanded. The average count of expanded clones was higher among CD8+ T cells than among CD4+.

This receptor was taken from an adult with an advanced solid tumor such as melanoma, head and neck, liver or kidney cancer. This chain connects TRBV2 to TRBJ2-7; D perhaps matches TRBD2 (5 bases). The sequencing here drew on CD4+ or CD8+ T cells sorted from blood, taken in a trial of the OX40 agonist ivuxolimab. Here the CDR3 reads CASSERELTYEQYF. The DNA of the CDR3 is TGTGCCAGCAGTGAACGGGAACTGACCTACGAGCAGTACTTC.